At least ten counts were recorded for the clone carrying this T cell receptor (beta chain). The antigen is undetermined. This CDR3 is 15 amino acids long. Trimming took off 3 bases at V and 0 bases at J, with 12 bases between the two ends. CDR1 and CDR2 from the germline V gene are DFQATT and SNEGSKA (reference sequence). This entry comes from a study of blood T cells in healthy people across ages. Whole-study results and caveats: CMV infection status of these donors was not known.

A sample-barcoded 5' primer and a J-beta primer mix were used in a second PCR of about 7 to 12 cycles. One entry per CDR3 protein results from TCRdb running MiXCR on the 5' RACE reads. The data show under 800,000 distinct CDR3 sequences, with approximately 43% seen just once and less than 25% held by the top ten. V and J are TRBV20-1 and TRBJ1-3, with D unclear. The source of this sequence is a woman aged 55-75 years in good health. What was sequenced was blood. This CDR3 reads CSASPISSSGNTIYF. Here the CDR3 DNA reads TGCAGTGCTAGCCCTATTTCCAGCTCTGGAAACACCATATATTTT.